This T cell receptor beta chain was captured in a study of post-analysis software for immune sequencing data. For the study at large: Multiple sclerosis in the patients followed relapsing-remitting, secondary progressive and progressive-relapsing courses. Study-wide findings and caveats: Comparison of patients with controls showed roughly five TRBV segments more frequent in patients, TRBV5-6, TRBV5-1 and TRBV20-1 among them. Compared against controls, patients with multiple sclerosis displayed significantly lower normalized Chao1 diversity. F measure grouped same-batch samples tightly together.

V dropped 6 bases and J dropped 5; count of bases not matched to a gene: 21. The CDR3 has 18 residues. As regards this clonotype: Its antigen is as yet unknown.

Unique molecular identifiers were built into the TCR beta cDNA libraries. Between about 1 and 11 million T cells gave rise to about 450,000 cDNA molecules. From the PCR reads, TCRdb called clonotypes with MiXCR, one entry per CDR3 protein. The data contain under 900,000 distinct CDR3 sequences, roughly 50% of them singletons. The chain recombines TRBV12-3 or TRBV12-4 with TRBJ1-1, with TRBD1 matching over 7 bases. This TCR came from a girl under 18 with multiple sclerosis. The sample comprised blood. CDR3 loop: CASSFADRTHRTKTEAFF. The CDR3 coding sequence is TGTGCCAGCAGCTTCGCGGACAGGACCCATCGAACGAAGACTGAAGCTTTCTTT.